This is a list of T cell receptor beta chains from one sample in a study of cytomegalovirus exposure and HLA in healthy donors. The data were produced by immunoSEQ multiplex PCR, yet TCRdb's version contains in-frame clones alone and is incomplete. The table records more than 250,000 clones, over 85% of them present only once. Sequencing input: PBMCs. These receptors were obtained from a woman younger than 35 in good health and CMV-seronegative. The CDR3 runs from the conserved cysteine through the conserved F or W. The D gene is left open where the match is weak. Expanded clones are given a class, and other clones once, few, many or no size at all.

TRBD2 | . | TRBJ2-5 | TRBV7-2 | CASSPGLAIETQYF | TGTGCCAGCAGCCCAGGACTAGCGATAGAGACCCAGTACTTC
TRBD1 | . | TRBJ1-1 | TRBV9 | CASSVEGQAGNSEAFF | TGTGCCAGCAGCGTAGAAGGACAGGCCGGGAACTCTGAAGCTTTCTTT
TRBD2 | . | TRBJ2-1 | TRBV4-2 | CASSQIASGVNNEQFF | TGTGCCAGCAGCCAAATCGCTAGCGGGGTAAACAATGAGCAGTTCTTC
. | . | TRBJ1-4 | TRBV7-9 | CASSLGGAANEKLFF | TGTGCCAGCAGCTTGGGGGGTGCGGCTAATGAAAAACTGTTTTTT
TRBD2 | . | TRBJ2-1 | TRBV12-5 | CASGIGLAGVNEQFF | TGTGCTAGTGGTATCGGACTAGCGGGGGTCAATGAGCAGTTCTTC
TRBD1 | . | TRBJ2-7 | TRBV5-1 | CASSGRDRVYEQYF | TGCGCCAGCAGCGGACGGGACAGGGTATACGAGCAGTACTTC
. | . | TRBJ1-6 | TRBV6-1 | CASSEAYRADNSPLHF | TGTGCCAGCAGTGAGGCTTACAGGGCTGATAATTCACCCCTCCACTTT
TRBD2 | . | TRBJ2-3 | TRBV5-3 | CARSLPGTSGVEVTDTQYF | TGTGCCAGAAGCCTTCCCGGGACTAGCGGGGTTGAGGTCACAGATACGCAGTATTTT
. | . | TRBJ1-2 | TRBV5-1 | CASSLGAYGYTF | TGCGCCAGCAGCTTGGGAGCTTATGGCTACACCTTC
. | once | TRBJ2-7 | TRBV19 | CASSNRGIEQYF | TGTGCCAGTAGCAATAGGGGGATAGAGCAGTACTTC
. | . | TRBJ1-1 | TRBV27 | CASSFGGGTEAFF | TGTGCCAGCAGTTTCGGGGGTGGCACTGAAGCTTTCTTT
. | . | TRBJ2-1 | TRBV5-1 | CASSLVAAYNEQFF | TGCGCCAGCAGCTTGGTGGCCGCCTACAATGAGCAGTTCTTC
. | . | TRBJ1-3 | TRBV5-1 | CASSLDRVVDTIYF | TGCGCCAGCAGCTTGGACAGGGTTGTTGACACCATATATTTT